Here is one T cell receptor beta chain with its context. This entry is derived from a study of T cells in Graves' hyperthyroidism and ophthalmopathy. Calling Graves' hyperthyroidism stable meant ophthalmopathy did not progress within 18 months. Disease duration under 2 months; hyperthyroidism patients were aged 18 to 65. Uncontrolled infection, other autoimmune disease, pregnancy or lactation led to exclusion. Each diagnosis was grounded in clinical symptoms, serum thyroxine and TRAb, thyroid ultrasound, and orbital computed tomography. TCR beta CDR3 sequences were amplified from RNA transcripts. A set of HTBI primers served as the primers for a first-round RT-PCR of the TCR CDR3. MiXCR, applied by TCRdb to the multiplex PCR reads, yields one record per CDR3 protein. The profile shows over 700,000 distinct CDR3 sequences, about 38% of them singletons. Trimming removed 7 bases at V and 0 bases at J, with 15 bases between. Germline-derived CDR1 and CDR2 are SQVTM and ANQGSEA. The CDR3 is made up of 14 amino acids.

This chain links TRBV29-1 with TRBJ2-5; possibly TRBD1 or TRBD2 for D (6 bases each). Sequences were obtained from blood. The receptor was derived from a man between 18 and 35 years old with Graves' hyperthyroidism. The CDR3, as DNA: TGCAGCGCCCTAGATGGGGGGCACCAAGAGACCCAGTACTTC. It is translated as CSALDGGHQETQYF. Variable domain in full (rest from reference TRBV29-1 and TRBJ2-5): SAVISQKPSRDICQRGTSLTIQCQVDSQVTMMFWYRQQPGQSLTLIATANQGSEATYESGFVIDKFPISRPNLTFSTLTVSNMSPEDSSIYLCSALDGGHQETQYFGPGTRLLVL.